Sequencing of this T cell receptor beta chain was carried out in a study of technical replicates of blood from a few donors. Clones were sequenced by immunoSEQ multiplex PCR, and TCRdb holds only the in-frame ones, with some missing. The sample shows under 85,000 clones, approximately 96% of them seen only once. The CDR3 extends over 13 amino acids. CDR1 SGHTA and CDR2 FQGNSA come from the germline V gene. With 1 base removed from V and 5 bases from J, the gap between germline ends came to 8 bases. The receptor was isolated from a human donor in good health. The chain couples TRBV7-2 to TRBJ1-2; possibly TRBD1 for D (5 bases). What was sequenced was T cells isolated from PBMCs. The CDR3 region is CASSLGQIYGYTF. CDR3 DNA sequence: TGTGCCAGCAGCTTAGGACAGATATATGGCTACACCTTC.